A single sample gave rise to the 8 T cell receptor beta chains below, sequenced in a study of blood T cells in healthy people across ages. Alongside a J-beta primer mix, a sample-barcoded 5' primer served in a second PCR lasting roughly 6 to 11 cycles. Each CDR3 protein gets one entry after TCRdb re-called the 5' RACE reads with MiXCR. The data contain about 1.5 million distinct CDR3 sequences, roughly 43% of them singletons. Sequenced sample: blood. The receptors were gathered from a woman aged 18-29 years in good health.

This rearrangement joins TRBV24-1 to TRBJ2-1, with TRBD2 matching 9 bases. The J segment lost 4 bases and the V segment lost 4 bases, leaving 4 bases of the junction unmatched. The CDR3 loop spans 15 amino acids. The V gene's germline CDR1 is KGHDR and CDR2 SFDVKD. The CDR3: CATSEVAGAYNEQFF. The CDR3 DNA sequence: TGTGCCACCAGTGAGGTAGCGGGAGCTTACAATGAGCAGTTCTTC.

This clonotype was counted at least ten times. The chain links TRBV20-1 to TRBJ2-1; TRBD2 matches 8 bases. The CDR3 runs 14 residues. V dropped 6 bases and J dropped 0; count of bases not matched to a gene: 4. The germline V gene has CDR1 DFQATT and CDR2 SNEGSKA (reference sequence). DNA for the CDR3: TGCAGTGCCTCGACTAGCGACTCCTACAATGAGCAGTTCTTC. Protein: CSASTSDSYNEQFF.

This chain uses TRBV20-1 with TRBJ1-2; TRBD1 aligns across 7 bases. Losses at the gene ends were 3 bases for V and 0 bases for J; bases not matched to a gene: 7. Looked up from germline, CDR1 is DFQATT and CDR2 is SNEGSKA (reference sequence). The CDR3 sequence is 15 residues long. The CDR3 nucleotides are TGCAGTGCTAGTCCCCCCGGGACAGCTAACTATGGCTACACCTTC. Its protein product is CSASPPGTANYGYTF.

The chain recombines TRBV12-5 with TRBJ2-7; D ambiguous. The CDR3 has 12 amino acids. V shed 5 bases and J shed 4 bases, with 9 bases lying between them. Germline loops: CDR1 LGHNT, CDR2 FRNRAP. CDR3 bases: TGTGCTAGTGGTCCTGGGGTTTACGAGCAGTACTTC. Translation: CASGPGVYEQYF.

The chain employs TRBV6-2 or TRBV6-3 and TRBJ1-6, with D unresolved. In germline, CDR1 is MNHEY, CDR2 SVGEGT. With 7 bases removed from V and 7 bases from J, the gap between germline ends came to 11 bases. The CDR3 spans 13 residues. Written as DNA, the CDR3 is TGTGCCAGCACCCGCGACGGAAATTCACCCCTCCACTTT. This encodes CASTRDGNSPLHF.

J is TRBJ2-7 and V is TRBV15, with 10 bases identical to TRBD2. Trimming at V came to 4 bases and at J to 3 bases, leaving 9 bases not matched to a gene. Looked up from germline, CDR1 is LNHNV and CDR2 is YYDKDF (reference sequence). The length of the CDR3 is 16 residues. The CDR3 nucleotides are TGTGCCACCAGCACTTCTACTAGCGGGGTATTCTACGAGCAGTACTTC. Residues: CATSTSTSGVFYEQYF.

This clonotype was observed a handful of times. The chain employs TRBV5-1 and TRBJ2-3; 13 bases fit TRBD2. Germline V gene sequence: CDR1 SGHRS, CDR2 YFSETQ. V gave up 2 bases and J gave up 4 bases; unmatched junction bases: 10. This CDR3 region has 18 residues. The CDR3 reads CASSFYAGLAGAADTQYF. The CDR3 DNA sequence: TGCGCCAGCAGCTTTTACGCAGGACTAGCGGGGGCGGCAGATACGCAGTATTTT.

The V gene is TRBV5-1, the J gene TRBJ2-3; 8 bases match TRBD2. There are 16 residues in the CDR3. V lost 5 bases and J lost 6; bases outside the gene matches: 14. Germline CDR1 and CDR2: SGHRS and YFSETQ. The CDR3 region has the DNA TGCGCCAGCAGTTGGGGAGAGCGGGGGAGCGGGGATACGCAGTATTTT. This translates into CASSWGERGSGDTQYF.